Detailed here is one T cell receptor beta chain. This record belongs to a study of cytomegalovirus exposure and HLA in healthy donors. Use of 60 Vbeta and 13 Jbeta primers characterized the PCR. Sequencing was performed with immunoSEQ multiplex PCR; in TCRdb, only in-frame clones are kept and a portion is missing. In the table there are 60,000 or so clones, over 75% of which are singletons. CDR1 is SGHDT, CDR2 YYEEEE, per germline. The junction had 11 bases not matched to a gene; V was cut back by 4 bases and J by 1 base. This CDR3 has 17 amino acids. Sequencing was done on a sample of PBMCs. This TCR derives from a female donor in good health and CMV-seronegative. This chain joins TRBV5-6 and TRBJ1-1; 9 positions match TRBD1. The CDR3 reads CASSRGQGRVWNTEAFF. CDR3 nucleotide sequence: TGTGCCAGCAGCCGTGGACAGGGGAGGGTTTGGAACACTGAAGCTTTCTTT.